The following is a T cell receptor beta chain sequence with its context. CDR3 length: 16 amino acids. V was pared by 0 bases and J by 5 bases, with 2 bases of the junction left unmatched. Looked up from germline, CDR1 is ENHRY and CDR2 is SYGVKD. The sample is drawn from a study of blood T cell repertoires in COVID-19. Study-level information: The United States, Italy and Spain were the sources of the acute and convalescent COVID-19 samples. The cDNA or gDNA used as material had been derived from T cells, B-cell-depleted T cells, or PBMCs.

Original methodology: It was from reference gene primer amplification that nucleated cell counts were estimated. Data came from immunoSEQ multiplex PCR; TCRdb stores just in-frame clones and leaves some out. The D gene and trimming were derived from the DNA, and the V and J assignments and clone size from that table. The sample shows approximately 110,000 clones, roughly 80% of them seen only once. One Seattle source followed patients from active infection through their disease course. Input material: peripheral blood. This TCR was sampled from an older man with COVID-19, enrolled during active disease. This rearrangement joins TRBV10-3 to TRBJ2-1, with 12 positions matching TRBD2. CDR3 region: CAISESTSGRDNEQFF. CDR3 in DNA: TGTGCCATCAGTGAGTCGACTAGCGGGAGAGACAATGAGCAGTTCTTC.